Listed here is a single TCR beta chain. Its antigen is still unknown. The read stops 3 residues short of the end of the CDR3; the missing end is completed from the germline J gene. This record belongs to a study of T cell clonality in common variable immunodeficiency. Study results and caveats: Fewer TCRbeta clones were shared among CVID subjects than controls. CVID subjects showed higher TCRbeta clonality than healthy controls. Common variable immunodeficiency TCR beta sequences reportedly had fewer deletions and N-nucleotide insertions.

Only in-frame clones appear in the TCRdb table, and some are missing; sequencing was by immunoSEQ multiplex PCR. The sample presents about 40,000 clones, none singletons. Germline loops: CDR1 SGHRS, CDR2 YFSETQ. CDR3 size: 15 residues. V was pared by 0 bases and J by 6 bases, with 14 bases between. Heparinized whole blood, about 5 to 8.5 ml, came from each donor. Sequencing was performed on peripheral blood mononuclear cells. The chain has TRBV5-1 and TRBJ2-3; possibly TRBD2 for D (5 bases). The receptor was derived from a person aged 18 to 70 in good health. CDR3 DNA, as far as it was read: TGCGCCAGCAGCTTGGTATCGGGGAACCTTGATACG. It specifies CASSLVSGNLDT. The entire CDR3 protein reads CASSLVSGNLDTQYF.